Each of the 32 T cell receptor beta chains below was sequenced from the same sample in a study of T cells expressing NK-cell markers. TCRdb re-called the 5' RACE reads and gives one entry per CDR3 protein, without DNA. Its table records some 390,000 distinct CDR3 sequences. The source material was blood T cells: a sorted CD56 or NKG2C T cell subset, CD4+ or CD8+ T cells, or bulk PBMC T cells (not recorded which). Receptor source: a woman in her fifties or sixties in good health.

The genes are TRBV6-2 or TRBV6-3 and TRBJ2-5; TCRdb reports TRBD1, a call that lacks DNA to check it against. CDR3 length equals 12 residues. Germline CDR1 and CDR2: MNHEY and SVGEGT. CDR3 in amino acids: CASSRQSSTQYF.

CDR3 in amino acids: CASSLSEGAGNTEAFF. The gene calls are TRBV5-1 and TRBJ1-1; TCRdb designates TRBD1, a call that cannot be tested without DNA. There are 16 residues in the CDR3. Germline V lookup: CDR1 SGHRS, CDR2 YFSETQ.

The chain links TRBV12-3 or TRBV12-4 to TRBJ2-1; TCRdb selects TRBD2, and the lack of DNA leaves this call unchecked. The CDR3 is 19 amino acids. The chain's CDR3 is CASSPALAGGRTSYNEQFF.

The rearrangement uses TRBV10-3 and TRBJ2-2; the TCRdb call, TRBD2, lacks DNA for checking. The CDR3 has 16 residues. Germline V lookup: CDR1 ENHRY, CDR2 SYGVKD. CDR3 sequence: CAIRTSGSANTGELFF.

The V and J genes are TRBV7-2 and TRBJ2-2. Germline CDR1 SGHTA, CDR2 FQGNSA. The CDR3 loop spans 15 amino acids. The CDR3 region is CASSLQALNTGELFF.

The chain joins TRBV29-1 to TRBJ1-2. Per germline, CDR1 SQVTM and CDR2 ANQGSEA. The CDR3 extends over 13 amino acids. CDR3 amino acids: CSVGQLTGYGYTF.

V is TRBV5-1 and J is TRBJ1-1. The CDR3 spans 13 residues. The germline V gene has CDR1 SGHRS and CDR2 YFSETQ. The CDR3 region is CASRSDRSTEAFF.

The chain combines TRBV9 with TRBJ2-2; without DNA, the TCRdb call of TRBD1 cannot be checked. The germline V gene encodes CDR1 SGDLS and CDR2 YYNGEE. This CDR3 has 15 residues. The CDR3 loop reads CASSMGTANTGELFF.

The J gene is TRBJ2-4, the V gene TRBV15; TCRdb gives TRBD2 as the D gene, but with no DNA this cannot be confirmed. Germline CDR1 is LNHNV and CDR2 is YYDKDF (reference sequence). The CDR3 extends over 18 amino acids. The CDR3 is CATSREVGKASGLNIQYF. Variable domain in full (rest from reference TRBV15 and TRBJ2-4): DAMVIQNPRYQVTQFGKPVTLSCSQTLNHNVMYWYQQKSSQAPKLLFHYYDKDFNNEADTPDNFQSRRPNTSFCFLDIRSPGLGDTAMYLCATSREVGKASGLNIQYFGAGTRLSVL.

This chain uses TRBV11-2 with TRBJ2-3; TCRdb proposes TRBD2, but this gene call is untestable without DNA. The CDR3 covers 18 residues. Germline CDR1 reads SGHAT; CDR2 reads FQNNGV. The CDR3: CASSLPLSGATSTDTQYF.

The chain uses TRBV20-1 and TRBJ2-6. Per the germline V gene, CDR1 is DFQATT and CDR2 is SNEGSKA (reference sequence). This CDR3 spans 15 amino acids. CDR3 in amino acids: CSASAQRSGANVLTF.

V gene TRBV4-2 combines with J gene TRBJ2-7; without DNA, the TCRdb call of TRBD1 cannot be checked. The CDR3 totals 15 residues. The germline CDR1 and CDR2 sequences are LGHNA and YNFKEQ. CDR3 region: CASSQEPGQGYEQYF.

The rearrangement joins TRBV20-1 to TRBJ2-3; TCRdb names TRBD2, which stays unverified in the absence of DNA. The CDR3 length is 18 residues. Germline CDR1 DFQATT, CDR2 SNEGSKA (reference sequence). The CDR3 region is CSASDPGTSGRRADTQYF.

The V and J genes are TRBV5-1 and TRBJ1-1. The CDR3 spans 15 residues. Germline CDR1 reads SGHRS; CDR2 reads YFSETQ. The CDR3 here is CASSLWSGSNTEAFF.

J is TRBJ2-1 and V is TRBV2; with no DNA, the TCRdb D assignment of TRBD2 cannot be verified. CDR1 is SNHLY and CDR2 is FYNNEI in the germline V gene. The length of the CDR3 is 15 residues. The CDR3 sequence: CASSEKWDFDNEQFF.

J is TRBJ1-1 and V is TRBV27; checking the TCRdb D call of TRBD1 is not possible without DNA. The CDR3 consists of 15 residues. The V gene's germline CDR1 is MNHEY and CDR2 SMNVEV (reference sequence). The CDR3 protein is CASSLSRARDTEAFF.

The chain uses TRBV19 and TRBJ1-5; TCRdb's assignment of TRBD1 cannot be checked, as there is no DNA. CDR3 length: 16 residues. Germline V CDR1 and CDR2: LNHDA, SQIVND (reference sequence). The CDR3 region is CASSIGGGPTYQPQHF.

This chain connects TRBV7-9 to TRBJ2-5; TCRdb selects TRBD1, and the lack of DNA leaves this call unchecked. This CDR3 has 15 residues. CDR1 and CDR2 (germline): SEHNR, FQNEAQ (reference sequence). CDR3 sequence reads: CASKRGHVIPETQYF.

The rearrangement joins TRBV20-1 to TRBJ2-1. Germline CDR1 DFQATT, CDR2 SNEGSKA (reference sequence). This CDR3 is built from 12 residues. The CDR3 region is CSAPNWYNEQFF.

V and J are TRBV5-1 and TRBJ1-5. CDR1 SGHRS and CDR2 YFSETQ come from the germline V gene. The CDR3 covers 13 residues. The CDR3 protein is CASSLELLGPQHF.

The J gene is TRBJ2-1, the V gene TRBV2; the D call of TRBD1 rests on TCRdb alone, since no DNA is present to check it. The germline V gene encodes CDR1 SNHLY and CDR2 FYNNEI. CDR3 length equals 12 residues. The CDR3 sequence: CASRPWGDEQFF.

This chain joins TRBV27 and TRBJ2-1; TCRdb gives TRBD1 as the D gene, but with no DNA this cannot be confirmed. The CDR3 runs 14 residues. CDR1 and CDR2 (germline): MNHEY, SMNVEV (reference sequence). The CDR3 protein is CASSPQGSANEQFF.

The V and J genes are TRBV7-8 and TRBJ2-2. Germline V gives CDR1 SGHVS, CDR2 FQNEAQ. This CDR3 has 16 amino acids. The CDR3 spells CASSLIGAGNTGELFF. Combining the CDR3 with reference TRBV7-8 and TRBJ2-2 gives the whole variable domain GAGVSQSPRYKVAKRGQDVALRCDPISGHVSLFWYQQALGQGPEFLTYFQNEAQLDKSGLPSDRFFAERPEGSVSTLKIQRTQQEDSAVYLCASSLIGAGNTGELFFGEGSRLTVL.

This sequence joins TRBV5-1 and TRBJ1-4; without DNA, the TCRdb call of TRBD1 cannot be checked. Germline CDR1 and CDR2: SGHRS and YFSETQ. The CDR3 is 15 amino acids. CDR3 loop: CASSLRTGENEKLFF.

The gene calls are TRBV9 and TRBJ1-3. Germline V lookup: CDR1 SGDLS, CDR2 YYNGEE. The CDR3 runs 19 residues. The CDR3 protein is CASSVEAGWSAVSGNTIYF.

This chain links TRBV10-3 with TRBJ2-1; the D gene TCRdb calls, TRBD1, cannot be checked with no DNA. This CDR3 is 14 amino acids long. From germline, CDR1 is ENHRY and CDR2 SYGVKD. The CDR3 spells CAISEPSTGSGQFF.

J is TRBJ2-1 and V is TRBV7-8; no DNA is available, so the TRBD1 call from TCRdb remains unchecked. The germline gives CDR1 SGHVS, CDR2 FQNEAQ. The CDR3 has 18 residues. The CDR3 region is CASSLNYRDRGPWNEQFF. Using reference TRBV7-8 and TRBJ2-1 for the parts outside the CDR3, the full variable domain is GAGVSQSPRYKVAKRGQDVALRCDPISGHVSLFWYQQALGQGPEFLTYFQNEAQLDKSGLPSDRFFAERPEGSVSTLKIQRTQQEDSAVYLCASSLNYRDRGPWNEQFFGPGTRLTVL.

The chain links TRBV2 to TRBJ2-2; TCRdb names TRBD2, which stays unverified in the absence of DNA. Germline loops: CDR1 SNHLY, CDR2 FYNNEI. The CDR3 covers 13 residues. The CDR3 sequence is CASGLAGGGELFF.

The chain uses TRBV27 and TRBJ2-1; absent DNA, TCRdb's TRBD2 call cannot be checked. The CDR3 is 16 residues long. Germline CDR1 MNHEY, CDR2 SMNVEV (reference sequence). CDR3 sequence reads: CASTSGFAGDYNEQFF.

The V gene is TRBV19, the J gene TRBJ2-3. Germline lookup yields CDR1 LNHDA and CDR2 SQIVND (reference sequence). The CDR3 runs to 13 residues. The CDR3 is CASSKPSSDTQYF. Looking up the rest from reference TRBV19 and TRBJ2-3 gives the full variable domain: DGGITQSPKYLFRKEGQNVTLSCEQNLNHDAMYWYRQDPGQGLRLIYYSQIVNDFQKGDIAEGYSVSREKKESFPLTVTSAQKNPTAFYLCASSKPSSDTQYFGPGTRLTVL.

The rearrangement uses TRBV7-9 and TRBJ2-1. The CDR3 loop spans 15 amino acids. The germline V gene has CDR1 SEHNR and CDR2 FQNEAQ (reference sequence). The CDR3 reads CASSLEFGVGDEQFF.

The chain recombines TRBV12-3 or TRBV12-4 with TRBJ1-2. The CDR3 spans 13 residues. CDR3 loop: CASSFSASSGYTF.